Sequencing of this T cell receptor beta chain was carried out in a study of blood T cell repertoires in COVID-19. As for the study in general: The samples span acute and convalescent COVID-19 from the United States, Italy and Spain.

Source study methods: Scientists estimated how many nucleated cells there were by amplifying reference gene primers. TCRdb keeps only in-frame clones here, not all; method: immunoSEQ multiplex PCR. V and J calls and clone size are as listed in that table; D and trimming were resolved from the DNA. This repertoire shows about 47,000 clones, around four fifths found once; its top ten account for 7% to 8.5%. The germline gives CDR1 SGHNT, CDR2 YYREEE (reference sequence). The J segment lost 2 bases and the V segment lost 0 bases, leaving 4 bases of the junction unmatched. There are 16 residues in the CDR3.

The source material was peripheral blood. The gene calls are TRBV5-4 and TRBJ2-7, with TRBD2 matching 11 bases. The TCR comes from a man aged 55-75 years with active COVID-19. Here the CDR3 reads CASSLGGSGRAYEQYF. The DNA of the CDR3 is TGTGCCAGCAGCTTGGGGGGTAGCGGGAGGGCCTACGAGCAGTACTTC.